This T cell receptor (beta chain) was sequenced in a study of shared clonotypes between healthy human individuals. Study-level results: As a rule, naive subsets had a larger estimated richness than memory subsets. In contrast to clonotypes shared by all four donors, non-shared clonotypes had lower generation probabilities.

Concerning this clone: The antigen is not known. Distinct nucleotide sequences in the sample also encode this CDR3.

Deep-level settings were used for running the assay. Repertoires were generated with immunoSEQ multiplex PCR, while TCRdb's copy carries only in-frame clones and drops some. The sample carries about 2.4 million clones, roughly nine tenths recorded once. The germline V and J ends were trimmed by 6 bases and 5 bases, with 8 bases remaining between them. Germline V CDR1 and CDR2: ENHRY, SYGVKD. CDR3 length equals 12 residues. Adult donors, all healthy and HIV-negative, had no recent acute infections or vaccinations. The V gene is TRBV10-3, the J gene TRBJ2-1; no firm D call. The sequence derives from a man aged 18 to 30 in good health. The specimen sequenced was naive CD4+ T cells sorted from blood. Subset noted: CD45RA+ positively selected. The DNA for the CDR3 is TGTGCCATCAGGGACGGAGACAATGAGCAGTTCTTC. Amino acid sequence: CAIRDGDNEQFF.